The next 28 T cell receptor beta chains were all read from a single sample in a study of T cells in Graves' hyperthyroidism and ophthalmopathy. TCR beta CDR3 regions were amplified from RNA transcripts. TCR CDR3 underwent first-round RT-PCR with the HTBI primer set. TCRdb passed the multiplex PCR reads through MiXCR, listing each CDR3 protein once. In the table there are hundreds of thousands of distinct CDR3 sequences, 14% of which are singletons. The sample was blood. These receptors all come from a woman younger than 35 with Graves' hyperthyroidism.

This clonotype was seen ten or more times. The chain couples TRBV28 to TRBJ2-7; TRBD1 matches at 8 bases. CDR1 is MDHEN, CDR2 SYDVKM, per germline. The CDR3 runs 15 residues. The junction had 7 bases not matched to a gene; V was cut back by 4 bases and J by 2 bases. The CDR3 DNA is TGTGCCAGCAGTTCCGACAGGGGAGTCACCTACGAGCAGTACTTC. Its translation is CASSSDRGVTYEQYF.

This clonotype was counted at least ten times. The chain links TRBV7-9 to TRBJ2-1; D is unclear. The V gene lost 1 base and the J gene lost 1 base, with 14 bases spanning the gap. Germline loops: CDR1 SEHNR, CDR2 FQNEAQ (reference sequence). The CDR3 length is 17 residues. This chain's CDR3 is CASSLVPGGQSYNEQFF. CDR3 bases: TGTGCCAGCAGCTTAGTTCCCGGCGGTCAGTCCTACAATGAGCAGTTCTTC. The variable domain in full, with the rest retrieved from reference TRBV7-9 and TRBJ2-1, is DTGVSQNPRHKITKRGQNVTFRCDPISEHNRLYWYRQTLGQGPEFLTYFQNEAQLEKSRLLSDRFSAERPKGSFSTLEIQRTEQGDSAMYLCASSLVPGGQSYNEQFFGPGTRLTVL.

The table lists this clonotype with many counts. V usage is TRBV7-9 and J usage is TRBJ1-1; D call uncertain. Trimming removed 2 bases from V and 0 bases from J, with 7 bases in between. This CDR3 has 14 residues. Germline lookup yields CDR1 SEHNR and CDR2 FQNEAQ (reference sequence). The CDR3 protein is CASSLIPLNTEAFF. CDR3 bases: TGTGCCAGCAGCTTAATCCCCTTGAACACTGAAGCTTTCTTT.

This clonotype has just a few counts. The chain uses TRBV19 and TRBJ1-5; weak D call: TRBD1 (6 bases). This CDR3 comprises 16 residues. V lost 1 base, J lost 4 bases, and 14 bases lay in between. CDR1 and CDR2 (germline): LNHDA, SQIVND (reference sequence). The CDR3 spells CASSIVGAGENQPQHF. CDR3 DNA sequence: TGTGCCAGTAGTATAGTGGGGGCAGGGGAGAATCAGCCCCAGCATTTT.

This clonotype has more than one count but fewer than ten. The rearrangement links TRBV12-3 or TRBV12-4 to TRBJ2-7; D ambiguous. Deletions cut 6 bases from V and 12 bases from J, with 24 bases between. The CDR3 length is 14 residues. The CDR3 coding sequence is TGTGCCAGCAGCCCCCTAAGCGAATCGCCCGGGCGGTACTTC. Protein: CASSPLSESPGRYF.

This clonotype was seen just once. A much larger clone differs from this one at a single base, so this may be a read error. The chain combines TRBV14 with TRBJ2-7, with 7 bases aligning to TRBD1. This CDR3 has 14 amino acids. Germline V gene data show CDR1 as SGHDN and CDR2 as FVKESK. The J segment lost 2 bases and the V segment lost 1 base, leaving 2 bases of the junction unmatched. The CDR3 sequence is CASSQATGTYEQYF. DNA of the CDR3: TGTGCCAGCAGCCAAGCGACAGGGACCTACGAGCAGTACTTC.

Many counts were recorded for this clonotype. The CDR3 nucleotides read TGTGCCAGCAGCAAGACTAGCGGGATAACATACGAGCAGTACTTC. Residues: CASSKTSGITYEQYF. The V and J genes are TRBV7-9 and TRBJ2-7; 11 nucleotides agree with TRBD2. In germline, CDR1 is SEHNR, CDR2 FQNEAQ (reference sequence). V shed 5 bases, J shed 4 bases, and the junction held 7 bases outside the gene matches. This CDR3 is 15 amino acids long.

Ten or more counts support this clonotype. The chain has TRBV7-8 and TRBJ2-5; D is possibly TRBD1 or TRBD2 (5 bases each). V dropped 5 bases and J dropped 5 bases, with 18 bases sitting between them. The CDR3 contains 15 residues. In germline, CDR1 is SGHVS, CDR2 FQNEAQ. For the CDR3, the DNA is TGTGCCAGCAGCCCAGGAGAGGGGCCGGGGGAGACCCAGTACTTC. Translating gives CASSPGEGPGETQYF. Full variable domain (rest looked up from reference TRBV7-8 and TRBJ2-5): GAGVSQSPRYKVAKRGQDVALRCDPISGHVSLFWYQQALGQGPEFLTYFQNEAQLDKSGLPSDRFFAERPEGSVSTLKIQRTQQEDSAVYLCASSPGEGPGETQYFGPGTRLLVL.

This clonotype was observed at least ten times. The rearrangement joins TRBV7-8 to TRBJ2-7; tentative D call: TRBD2 (5 bases). The length of the CDR3 is 14 residues. Germline-derived CDR1 and CDR2 are SGHVS and FQNEAQ. V lost 4 bases to trimming and J lost 2 bases, with 12 bases between them. CDR3: CASSSLGIPYEQYF. In DNA form, the CDR3 reads TGTGCCAGCAGCTCCCTCGGGATCCCCTACGAGCAGTACTTC.

The genes are TRBV12-3 or TRBV12-4 and TRBJ1-4; the D is unclear. V was pared by 3 bases and J by 5 bases, with 16 bases between. This CDR3 has 16 amino acids. In DNA, the CDR3 is TGTGCCAGCAGTTTGAATTTCGAAGCAGTAAATGAAAAACTGTTTTTT. Translated: CASSLNFEAVNEKLFF.

Remarks on this clonotype: The final CDR3 position lacks the conserved phenylalanine or tryptophan, pointing to a likely read error. The chain couples TRBV7-2 to TRBJ2-1; D unresolved. The V and J ends lost 2 bases and 0 bases respectively, with 11 bases between them. From germline, CDR1 is SGHTA and CDR2 FQGNSA. The CDR3 is made up of 16 amino acids. This CDR3 is CASSLSSPSSYNEQFI. The CDR3 DNA reads as TGTGCCAGCAGCTTAAGTTCTCCCAGCTCCTACAATGAGCAGTTCATC.

V usage is TRBV6-5 and J usage is TRBJ1-3, with a possible D match to TRBD1 (6 bases). Germline assignment: CDR1 MNHEY and CDR2 SVGAGI. Trimming stripped 4 bases from V and 4 bases from J, with 14 bases between. The CDR3 has 15 residues. DNA for the CDR3: TGTGCCAGCAGTTCTACAGGGTCCCCAGGAAACACCATATATTTT. Translating gives CASSSTGSPGNTIYF.

This clonotype was detected a few times. The rearrangement uses TRBV19 and TRBJ2-7, with 8 positions matching TRBD2. V dropped 0 bases and J dropped 3; count of bases not matched to a gene: 7. From germline, CDR1 is LNHDA and CDR2 SQIVND (reference sequence). This CDR3 comprises 16 residues. The CDR3 DNA is TGTGCCAGTAGTATAGAGGCTAGCGGGTCCAGCTACGAGCAGTACTTC. It translates to CASSIEASGSSYEQYF.

The chain joins TRBV15 to TRBJ1-5; D perhaps matches TRBD1 (5 bases). This CDR3 has 17 residues. Between the trimmed V and J ends, which lost 0 bases and 0 bases, there was a span of 12 bases. CDR1 LNHNV and CDR2 YYDKDF come from the germline V gene (reference sequence). CDR3 coding DNA: TGTGCCACCAGCAGAGATTTGGGGGGGTATAGCAATCAGCCCCAGCATTTT. Translation gives CATSRDLGGYSNQPQHF.

The rearrangement uses TRBV10-2 and TRBJ2-3; TRBD2 matches 8 bases. The CDR3 contains 14 residues. Germline loops: CDR1 WSHSY, CDR2 SAAADI. V trimming: 7 bases; J trimming: 4 bases; junction bases outside the gene matches: 7. The CDR3 nucleotides are TGCGCCAGCAAGCCCAGCGGGAGTTCAGATACGCAGTATTTT. Amino acids: CASKPSGSSDTQYF.

This clonotype has at least ten counts. The chain employs TRBV7-7 and TRBJ2-2; the D gene is possibly TRBD2 (6 bases). The germline CDR1 and CDR2 sequences are SSHAT and FNYEAQ (reference sequence). This CDR3 contains 14 residues. Deletions cut 5 bases from V and 1 base from J, with 8 bases between. CDR3 residues: CASSPGVNTGELFF. CDR3 in DNA: TGTGCCAGCAGCCCGGGGGTGAACACCGGGGAGCTGTTTTTT.

This clonotype showed up many times. The chain carries TRBV3-1 and TRBJ2-1, with 7 bases lining up with TRBD2. The trim removed 4 bases at V and 0 bases at J, leaving 6 bases unmatched. CDR3 length equals 16 residues. CDR1 and CDR2 (germline): LGHDT, YNNKEL (reference sequence). CDR3 loop: CASSPRGRLSYNEQFF. As DNA, the CDR3 is TGTGCCAGCAGCCCACGCGGGAGACTCTCCTACAATGAGCAGTTCTTC.

This clonotype was detected ten times or more. The V gene is TRBV2, the J gene TRBJ2-4; 9 positions agree with TRBD2. The CDR3 runs to 16 residues. Trimming cost V 3 bases and J 2 bases; bases outside gene matches: 5. CDR1 is SNHLY, CDR2 FYNNEI, per germline. CDR3 loop: CASSDGAGGPKNIQYF. The CDR3 DNA sequence: TGTGCCAGCAGTGATGGAGCGGGGGGCCCCAAAAACATTCAGTACTTC.

This clonotype has a count of ten or more. The chain employs TRBV6-1 and TRBJ2-3, with D maybe TRBD1 (6 bases). V dropped 5 bases and J dropped 1 base, with 13 bases sitting between them. The CDR3 totals 15 residues. Germline V lookup: CDR1 MNHNS, CDR2 SASEGT. CDR3 DNA sequence: TGTGCCAGCAGTAACGGACAGCCAGGCACAGATACGCAGTATTTT. Its translation: CASSNGQPGTDTQYF.

This clonotype was picked up many times. The chain uses TRBV24-1 and TRBJ2-1; 9 bases fit TRBD1. Germline loops: CDR1 KGHDR, CDR2 SFDVKD. Germline trimming cut 2 bases from V and 1 base from J; bases unmatched to any gene: 8. This CDR3 region has 18 residues. This chain's CDR3 is CATSDSGTGGKSYNEQFF. The CDR3 coding sequence is TGTGCCACCAGTGATTCGGGAACAGGGGGCAAGTCCTACAATGAGCAGTTCTTC.

The chain employs TRBV6-1 and TRBJ1-4, with 7 bases identical to TRBD1. CDR1 and CDR2 (germline): MNHNS, SASEGT. Losses at the gene ends were 7 bases for V and 5 bases for J; bases not matched to a gene: 7. The CDR3 totals 14 residues. CDR3 DNA sequence: TGTGCCAGCACCGATCGGGACAGCAATGAAAAACTGTTTTTT. This translates into CASTDRDSNEKLFF.

The chain employs TRBV20-1 and TRBJ1-5; 7 bases are shared with TRBD1. The trim removed 5 bases at V and 2 bases at J, leaving 6 bases unmatched. The germline gives CDR1 DFQATT, CDR2 SNEGSKA (reference sequence). This CDR3 region has 14 residues. The CDR3 region is CSASRGMGNQPQHF. Written as DNA, the CDR3 is TGCAGTGCTTCCAGGGGGATGGGCAATCAGCCCCAGCATTTT.

This chain joins TRBV24-1 and TRBJ2-7; 9 bases are shared with TRBD1. The CDR3 length is 17 residues. V lost 9 bases, J lost 1 base, and 15 bases stayed unmatched. CDR1 KGHDR and CDR2 SFDVKD come from the germline V gene. The CDR3 DNA reads as TGTGCCACCTTTGATCTTCCCGGGACAGGGATGTCCTACGAGCAGTACTTC. Amino acid sequence: CATFDLPGTGMSYEQYF.

This clonotype came up many times. The chain recombines TRBV12-3 or TRBV12-4 with TRBJ1-2, with TRBD1 matching 7 bases. After removal of 5 bases from V and 4 bases from J, the junction contained 7 bases not matched to a gene. This CDR3 comprises 14 residues. The CDR3 region is CASSPTGQIYGYTF. CDR3 DNA: TGTGCCAGCAGTCCCACGGGACAGATCTATGGCTACACCTTC.

This clonotype was recorded at least ten times. The CDR3 sequence is CASTLNYEQYF. The CDR3 DNA sequence: TGTGCCAGCACCTTAAACTACGAGCAGTACTTC. The chain couples TRBV28 to TRBJ2-7, with unresolved D. Trimming removed 7 bases from V and 3 bases from J, with 7 bases in between. This CDR3 comprises 11 residues. The germline gives CDR1 MDHEN, CDR2 SYDVKM. The variable domain in full, completed from reference TRBV28 and TRBJ2-7, reads DVKVTQSSRYLVKRTGEKVFLECVQDMDHENMFWYRQDPGLGLRLIYFSYDVKMKEKGDIPEGYSVSREKKERFSLILESASTNQTSMYLCASTLNYEQYFGPGTRLTVT.

The V and J genes are TRBV28 and TRBJ1-5, with D tentatively TRBD1 (6 bases). The germline V gene has CDR1 MDHEN and CDR2 SYDVKM. V lost 7 bases and J 2 bases, leaving 18 bases between the germline ends. This CDR3 has 16 amino acids. This CDR3 is CASTPLGGRGNQPQHF. For the CDR3, the DNA is TGTGCCAGCACCCCTCTGGGGGGGCGCGGCAATCAGCCCCAGCATTTT.

This clonotype was detected many times. The V call is TRBV28, the J call TRBJ2-7; D is perhaps TRBD1 (5 bases). V was clipped by 4 bases and J by 3 bases, with 16 bases between them. The CDR3 loop spans 15 amino acids. Per germline, CDR1 MDHEN and CDR2 SYDVKM. The CDR3 spells CASSSFISTGYEQYF. The CDR3 bases are TGTGCCAGCAGTTCTTTCATTTCTACAGGCTACGAGCAGTACTTC.

This clonotype has a count of ten or more. The chain uses TRBV6-2 or TRBV6-3 and TRBJ2-7; no reliable D call. Deletions cut 2 bases from V and 4 bases from J, with 9 bases between. This CDR3 has 13 amino acids. Germline V gives CDR1 MNHEY, CDR2 SVGEGT. CDR3 DNA: TGTGCCAGCAGTTACCCGTGGCGTTACGAGCAGTACTTC. As protein: CASSYPWRYEQYF.